Shown below are 19 T cell receptor beta chains from a single sample sequenced in a study of cytotoxic CD8 clonotypes in ibrutinib-treated CLL. Repertoires were generated with immunoSEQ multiplex PCR, while TCRdb's copy carries only in-frame clones and drops some. Here the sample spans around 140,000 clones, 70% to 85% being singletons. The sequences come from PBMCs, collected after 12 months of ibrutinib treatment. The source of these receptors is a human donor with chronic lymphocytic leukemia.

This chain uses TRBV5-1 with TRBJ2-5; perhaps D is TRBD1 or TRBD2 (6 bases each). Looked up from germline, CDR1 is SGHRS and CDR2 is YFSETQ. The CDR3 is made up of 15 amino acids. The V end was cut by 0 bases, the J end by 5 bases, with 14 bases between. CDR3 sequence reads: CASSLGGAPGETQYF. The CDR3 region has the DNA TGCGCCAGCAGCTTGGGGGGGGCGCCGGGTGAGACCCAGTACTTC.

V gene TRBV7-2 combines with J gene TRBJ2-3; 10 nucleotides match TRBD2. The CDR3 extends over 16 amino acids. The germline V gene encodes CDR1 SGHTA and CDR2 FQGNSA. V was clipped by 5 bases and J by 11 bases; unmatched bases: 16. Written as DNA, the CDR3 is TGTGCCAGCAGCCCCCCGCTAGCGGGGGCCCGGACTATGCAGTATTTT. Protein product: CASSPPLAGARTMQYF.

This rearrangement joins TRBV18 to TRBJ1-2; D unclear. The CDR3 has 15 residues. Trimming left V 4 bases short and J 8 bases short, with 20 bases between. Germline V lookup: CDR1 KGHSH, CDR2 LQKENI. The CDR3 DNA reads TGTGCCAGCTCACTTAGTGGACGGTTGTCGTTCGGCTACACCTTC. Its translation is CASSLSGRLSFGYTF. Full variable domain (outside the CDR3, taken from reference TRBV18 and TRBJ1-2): NAGVMQNPRHLVRRRGQEARLRCSPMKGHSHVYWYRQLPEEGLKFMVYLQKENIIDESGMPKERFSAEFPKEGPSILRIQQVVRGDSAAYFCASSLSGRLSFGYTFGSGTRLTVV.

The genes are TRBV5-6 and TRBJ1-4, with D perhaps matching TRBD1 (5 bases). Germline V gene lookup returns CDR1 SGHDT and CDR2 YYEEEE. The CDR3 sequence is 16 residues long. Trimming pared 4 bases from V and 2 bases from J, leaving 15 bases between. CDR3 residues: CASSLSTWGTNEKLFF. CDR3 nucleotides: TGTGCCAGCAGCCTGAGCACATGGGGGACTAATGAAAAACTGTTTTTT.

This clone showed up just a few times. The genes are TRBV7-8 and TRBJ1-5; D possibly corresponds to TRBD1 (6 bases). The V end lost 4 bases, the J end lost 5 bases, and 9 bases lay between the germline ends. The germline CDR1 and CDR2 sequences are SGHVS and FQNEAQ. The CDR3 length is 13 residues. CDR3 DNA sequence: TGTGCCAGCAGCTCAGGACAGTATCAGCCCCAGCATTTT. This sequence encodes CASSSGQYQPQHF.

J is TRBJ2-3 and V is TRBV18, with 8 bases aligning to TRBD1. Germline V gene sequence: CDR1 KGHSH, CDR2 LQKENI. The CDR3 extends over 15 amino acids. J gave up 2 bases and V 4 bases, and 5 bases lay outside the gene matches. This CDR3 reads CASSQTGQVTDTQYF. The CDR3 region has the DNA TGTGCCAGCTCACAGACGGGACAGGTCACAGATACGCAGTATTTT.

The chain couples TRBV7-8 to TRBJ2-1; TRBD1 or TRBD2 may be the D gene (5 bases each). The CDR3 runs to 17 residues. V lost 5 bases and J lost 6, with 23 bases in between. CDR1 and CDR2 from the germline V gene are SGHVS and FQNEAQ. The CDR3 loop reads CASSPGPGWGSSNEQFF. Written as DNA, the CDR3 is TGTGCCAGCAGCCCAGGCCCGGGATGGGGGAGTAGCAATGAGCAGTTCTTC.

V and J are TRBV4-2 and TRBJ2-2, with TRBD2 matching 9 bases. The CDR3 is 16 amino acids. Germline V CDR1 and CDR2: LGHNA, YNFKEQ. With 0 bases clipped from V and 5 bases from J, the junction kept 4 bases outside the gene matches. The CDR3 is CASSQEGTSMTGELFF. CDR3 DNA: TGTGCCAGCAGCCAAGAGGGGACTAGCATGACCGGGGAGCTGTTTTTT.

The chain recombines TRBV11-1 with TRBJ1-3; D possibly corresponds to TRBD1 (5 bases). Per the germline V gene, CDR1 is SGHAT and CDR2 is FQDESV (reference sequence). The germline V and J ends were trimmed by 5 bases and 6 bases, with 23 bases remaining between them. This CDR3 has 17 amino acids. CDR3: CASSPAWGSVKENTIYF. The CDR3 nucleotides read TGTGCCAGCAGCCCCGCGTGGGGGAGCGTGAAGGAAAACACCATATATTTT.

J is TRBJ2-5 and V is TRBV28, with 10 nucleotides matching TRBD2. There are 18 residues in the CDR3. J lost 6 bases, V lost 6 bases, and 19 bases had no gene match. The germline CDR1 and CDR2 sequences are MDHEN and SYDVKM. CDR3 amino acids: CASSTVTSGRGGTKTQYF. The CDR3 coding sequence is TGTGCCAGCAGCACTGTTACGAGCGGGAGGGGGGGGACGAAGACCCAGTACTTC.

In its sample, this clone was seen many times. The chain is built from TRBV10-3 and TRBJ2-7, with D maybe TRBD1 (5 bases). This CDR3 is 13 amino acids long. V was pared by 11 bases and J by 2 bases, with 16 bases between. Germline loops: CDR1 ENHRY, CDR2 SYGVKD. The CDR3 sequence is CAVRPQGTYEQYF. The CDR3 bases are TGTGCCGTAAGGCCGCAGGGTACCTACGAGCAGTACTTC.

In its sample, this clone was seen a few times. The rearrangement uses TRBV7-9 and TRBJ1-6; D is perhaps TRBD1 (6 bases). Between the trimmed V and J ends, which lost 4 bases and 5 bases, there was a span of 21 bases. CDR1 and CDR2 from the germline V gene are SEHNR and FQNEAQ (reference sequence). CDR3 length: 18 amino acids. The CDR3 DNA reads as TGTGCCAGCAGCTATCTGGGGGGCGACGCCCCCGATAATTCACCCCTCCACTTT. As protein: CASSYLGGDAPDNSPLHF.

The chain joins TRBV28 to TRBJ2-2, with TRBD1 as a possible D gene (5 bases). The CDR3 is made up of 17 amino acids. V lost 5 bases to trimming and J lost 5 bases, with 21 bases between them. In germline, CDR1 is MDHEN, CDR2 SYDVKM. The CDR3 is CASSTSTATDLTGELFF. CDR3 bases: TGTGCCAGCAGTACCTCCACGGCGACAGATTTGACCGGGGAGCTGTTTTTT.

This chain joins TRBV6-1 and TRBJ1-5; D ambiguous. The V gene's germline CDR1 is MNHNS and CDR2 SASEGT. The CDR3 sequence is 13 residues long. With 10 bases removed from V and 0 bases from J, the gap between germline ends came to 10 bases. DNA for the CDR3: TGTGCCACGAGGGTTCATAGCAATCAGCCCCAGCATTTT. It translates to CATRVHSNQPQHF.

There are a few counts of this clone. The chain is built from TRBV5-1 and TRBJ2-3, with a weak D call TRBD1 (6 bases). The V and J ends lost 6 bases and 2 bases respectively, with 13 bases between them. This CDR3 has 14 amino acids. Germline CDR1 SGHRS, CDR2 YFSETQ. The CDR3 coding sequence is TGCGCCAGCACAAGGGGGACCGTCACAGATACGCAGTATTTT. The encoded protein is CASTRGTVTDTQYF.

The chain carries TRBV9 and TRBJ2-7, with 9 bases aligning to TRBD2. The junction had 3 bases not matched to a gene; V was cut back by 2 bases and J by 0 bases. This CDR3 contains 15 residues. Per germline, CDR1 SGDLS and CDR2 YYNGEE. This chain's CDR3 is CASSVATSGSYEQYF. Here the CDR3 DNA reads TGTGCCAGCAGCGTTGCGACTAGCGGCTCCTACGAGCAGTACTTC.

In DNA, the CDR3 is TGCGCCAGCAGCCGGACAGGGGTTAACACTGAAGCTTTCTTT. Translated: CASSRTGVNTEAFF. This chain uses TRBV5-1 with TRBJ1-1; 9 bases line up with TRBD1. The CDR3 totals 14 residues. The V and J ends lost 4 bases and 2 bases, in that order; junction bases with no gene match: 3. Germline V gene data show CDR1 as SGHRS and CDR2 as YFSETQ.

The CDR3 sequence: CASSVGGSADTQYF. The CDR3 bases are TGTGCCAGCAGTGTCGGAGGGAGCGCAGATACGCAGTATTTT. The gene calls are TRBV25-1 and TRBJ2-3, with D maybe TRBD2 (6 bases). Trimming stripped 4 bases from V and 4 bases from J, with 12 bases between. CDR3 size: 14 residues. Germline values: CDR1 MGHDK, CDR2 SYGVNS. Full variable domain (rest looked up from reference TRBV25-1 and TRBJ2-3): EADIYQTPRYLVIGTGKKITLECSQTMGHDKMYWYQQDPGMELHLIHYSYGVNSTEKGDLSSESTVSRIRTEHFPLTLESARPSHTSQYLCASSVGGSADTQYFGPGTRLTVL.

This chain joins TRBV30 and TRBJ2-4; D uncertain. Germline loops: CDR1 GTSNPN, CDR2 SVGIG (reference sequence). CDR3 length equals 15 residues. V was shortened by 0 bases and J by 6 bases, with 15 bases between the two germline ends. CDR3 loop: CAWSVPSGVRNIQYF. As DNA, the CDR3 is TGTGCCTGGAGTGTGCCCTCTGGGGTTAGAAACATTCAGTACTTC.